This T cell receptor beta chain originates from a study of T cell responses to AZD1222 COVID-19 vaccine. TCRdb keeps only in-frame clones here, not all; method: immunoSEQ multiplex PCR. The sample carries fewer than 50,000 clones, about 83% recorded once. Regarding this clone: Its antigen is still unknown.

V lost 5 bases and J lost 5, with 12 bases in between. The germline CDR1 and CDR2 sequences are MDHEN and SYDVKM. This CDR3 region has 13 residues. Whole-study findings and limits: In a largely white British group with more females than males, clonal diversity was possibly underestimated.

The chain carries TRBV28 and TRBJ1-2, with a tentative D call TRBD1 (6 bases). The input for sequencing was peripheral blood, taken on day 0 of AZD1222 vaccination. The source is an adult in good health. In DNA form, the CDR3 reads TGTGCCAGCAGTCGACCCACAGGGTATGGCTACACCTTC. The encoded protein is CASSRPTGYGYTF.